The 5 T cell receptor beta chains reported below all come from one sample, sequenced in a study of T cells of healthy individuals. A single record per CDR3 protein comes from TCRdb applying MiXCR to the 5' RACE reads. The repertoire holds approximately 52,000 distinct CDR3 sequences, with about 15% as singletons. These TCRs come from a human donor in good health.

This clonotype was recorded at least ten times. The chain couples TRBV29-1 to TRBJ2-7; D call uncertain. The germline V gene has CDR1 SQVTM and CDR2 ANQGSEA. With 3 bases removed from V and 1 base from J, the gap between germline ends came to 4 bases. The CDR3 contains 11 residues. The CDR3 bases are TGCAGCGTTGAGCGGTCCTACGAGCAGTACTTC. This translates into CSVERSYEQYF.

The CDR3 coding sequence is TGCAGTGCTAGAAAAGCAGCTCTCAGCTCCTACGAGCAGTACTTC. Encoded protein: CSARKAALSSYEQYF. This rearrangement joins TRBV20-1 to TRBJ2-7, with unresolved D. Trimming stripped 2 bases from V and 0 bases from J, with 14 bases between. CDR1 is DFQATT and CDR2 is SNEGSKA in the germline V gene (reference sequence). This CDR3 is 15 amino acids long.

This clonotype was counted only a few times. The chain carries TRBV9 and TRBJ1-2; D perhaps matches TRBD1 (6 bases). Germline V gene lookup returns CDR1 SGDLS and CDR2 YYNGEE. The ends were cut back, 3 bases at V and 5 bases at J, with 17 bases in the middle. This CDR3 has 15 amino acids. The CDR3 nucleotides are TGTGCCAGCAGCGAAGGGGGAGGGACGGTATATGGCTACACCTTC. Its translation is CASSEGGGTVYGYTF.

Many counts were recorded for this clonotype. This chain links TRBV10-3 with TRBJ1-5, with TRBD1 matching 9 bases. The germline V gene encodes CDR1 ENHRY and CDR2 SYGVKD. The V gene end was trimmed by 0 bases and the J gene end by 4 bases; junction bases not matched to a gene: 4. The CDR3 is 16 residues long. The CDR3 protein is CAISESRGTGNQPQHF. The CDR3 nucleotides read TGTGCCATCAGTGAGTCGAGGGGGACAGGGAATCAGCCCCAGCATTTT.

This clonotype was recorded many times. J is TRBJ1-5 and V is TRBV6-6, with no clear D. From germline, CDR1 is MNHNY and CDR2 SVGAGI (reference sequence). This CDR3 contains 18 residues. The germline V and J ends were trimmed by 5 bases and 2 bases, with 22 bases remaining between them. The DNA of the CDR3 is TGTGCCAGCAGTAGTTACATTTCAGCTCTATATGGCAATCAGCCCCAGCATTTT. Its translation: CASSSYISALYGNQPQHF.